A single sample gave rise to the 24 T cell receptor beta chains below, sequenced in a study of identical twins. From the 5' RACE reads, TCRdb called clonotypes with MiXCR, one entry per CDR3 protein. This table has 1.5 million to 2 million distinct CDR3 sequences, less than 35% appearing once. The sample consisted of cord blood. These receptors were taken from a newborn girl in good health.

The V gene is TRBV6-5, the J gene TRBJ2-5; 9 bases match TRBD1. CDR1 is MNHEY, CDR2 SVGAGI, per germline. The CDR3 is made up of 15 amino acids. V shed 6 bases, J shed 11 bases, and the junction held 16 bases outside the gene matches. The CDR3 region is CASRPGTGRYNEQYF. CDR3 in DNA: TGTGCCAGCAGACCCGGGACAGGGCGTTACAATGAGCAGTACTTC.

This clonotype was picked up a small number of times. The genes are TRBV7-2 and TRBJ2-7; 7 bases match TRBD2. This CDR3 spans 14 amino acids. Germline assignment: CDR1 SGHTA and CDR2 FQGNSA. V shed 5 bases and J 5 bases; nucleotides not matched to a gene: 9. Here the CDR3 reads CASSQTSLGHEQYF. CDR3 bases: TGTGCCAGCAGCCAGACTAGCCTAGGCCACGAGCAGTACTTC.

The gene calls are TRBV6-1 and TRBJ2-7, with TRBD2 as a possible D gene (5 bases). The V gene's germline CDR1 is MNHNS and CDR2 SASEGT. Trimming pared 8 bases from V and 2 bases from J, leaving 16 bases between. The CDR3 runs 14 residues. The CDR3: CASEDPNGTYEQYF. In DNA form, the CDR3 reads TGTGCCAGCGAAGACCCCAACGGGACCTACGAGCAGTACTTC.

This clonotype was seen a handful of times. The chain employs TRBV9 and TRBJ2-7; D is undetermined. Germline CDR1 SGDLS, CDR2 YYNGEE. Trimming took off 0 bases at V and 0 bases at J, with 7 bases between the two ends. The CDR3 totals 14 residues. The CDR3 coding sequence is TGTGCCAGCAGCGTAGCCCTCGGCTCCTACGAGCAGTACTTC. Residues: CASSVALGSYEQYF.

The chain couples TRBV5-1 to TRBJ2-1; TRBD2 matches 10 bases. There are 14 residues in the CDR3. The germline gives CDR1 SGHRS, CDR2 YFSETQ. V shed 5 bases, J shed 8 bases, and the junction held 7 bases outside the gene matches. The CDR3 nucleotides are TGCGCCAGCAGTGATAGCGGGGGGTTTCATGAGCAGTTCTTC. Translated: CASSDSGGFHEQFF.

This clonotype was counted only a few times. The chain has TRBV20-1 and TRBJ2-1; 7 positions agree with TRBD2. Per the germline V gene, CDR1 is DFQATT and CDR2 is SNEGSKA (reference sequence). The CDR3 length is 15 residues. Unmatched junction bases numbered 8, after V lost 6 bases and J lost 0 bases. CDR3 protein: CSAKDGGSSYNEQFF. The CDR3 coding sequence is TGCAGTGCAAAGGACGGGGGGAGCTCCTACAATGAGCAGTTCTTC.

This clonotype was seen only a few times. The CDR3 nucleotides are TGTGCCAGCAGTGAAAAGGGCCCGCCTAAGGAGCAGTACTTC. It translates to CASSEKGPPKEQYF. This chain uses TRBV6-1 with TRBJ2-5; D uncertain. Germline V gene sequence: CDR1 MNHNS, CDR2 SASEGT. CDR3 length: 14 residues. Deletions cut 2 bases from V and 11 bases from J, with 18 bases between.

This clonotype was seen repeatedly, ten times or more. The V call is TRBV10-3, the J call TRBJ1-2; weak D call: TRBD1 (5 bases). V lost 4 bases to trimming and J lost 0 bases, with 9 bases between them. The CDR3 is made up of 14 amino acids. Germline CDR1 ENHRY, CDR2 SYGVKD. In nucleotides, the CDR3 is TGTGCCATCAGTGGACAGAAAGCTAACTATGGCTACACCTTC. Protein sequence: CAISGQKANYGYTF.

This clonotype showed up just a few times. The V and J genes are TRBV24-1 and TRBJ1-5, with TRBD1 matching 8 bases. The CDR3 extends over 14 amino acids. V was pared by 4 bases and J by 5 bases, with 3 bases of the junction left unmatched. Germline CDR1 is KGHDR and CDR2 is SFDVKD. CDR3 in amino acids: CATSEPDRDQPQHF. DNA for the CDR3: TGTGCCACCAGTGAACCGGACAGGGATCAGCCCCAGCATTTT.

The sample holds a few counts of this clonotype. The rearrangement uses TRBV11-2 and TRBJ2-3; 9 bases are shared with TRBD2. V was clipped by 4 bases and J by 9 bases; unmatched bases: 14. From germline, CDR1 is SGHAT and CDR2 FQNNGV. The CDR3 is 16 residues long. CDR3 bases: TGTGCCAGCAGCTCGCTCCGGCGGGAGGGCCTAGGGACGCAGTATTTT. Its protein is CASSSLRREGLGTQYF.

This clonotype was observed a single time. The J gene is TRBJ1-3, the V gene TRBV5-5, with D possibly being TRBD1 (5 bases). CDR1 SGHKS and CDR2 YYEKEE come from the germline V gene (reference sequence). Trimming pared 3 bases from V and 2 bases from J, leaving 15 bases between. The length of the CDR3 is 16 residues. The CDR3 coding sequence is TGTGCCAGCAGCTCGAGGTCGGGGACCGCTGGAAACACCATATATTTT. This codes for CASSSRSGTAGNTIYF.

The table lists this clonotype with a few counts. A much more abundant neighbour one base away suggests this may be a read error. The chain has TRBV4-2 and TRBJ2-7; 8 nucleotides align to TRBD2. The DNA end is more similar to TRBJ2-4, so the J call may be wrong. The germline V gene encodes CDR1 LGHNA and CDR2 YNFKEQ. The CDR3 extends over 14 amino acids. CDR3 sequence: CASSQFSGVNIQYF. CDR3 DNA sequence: TGTGCCAGCAGCCAATTTAGCGGGGTAAACATTCAGTACTTC.

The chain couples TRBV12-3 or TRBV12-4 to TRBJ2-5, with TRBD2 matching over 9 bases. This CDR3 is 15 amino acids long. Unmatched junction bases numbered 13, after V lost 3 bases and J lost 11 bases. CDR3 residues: CASSFSGRIRDEQYF. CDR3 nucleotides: TGTGCCAGCAGTTTTAGCGGGAGAATCAGGGATGAGCAGTACTTC.

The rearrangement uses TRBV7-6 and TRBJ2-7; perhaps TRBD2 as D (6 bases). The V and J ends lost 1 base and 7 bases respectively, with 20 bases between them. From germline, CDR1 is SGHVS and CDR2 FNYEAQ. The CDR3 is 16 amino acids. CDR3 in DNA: TGTGCCAGCAGCTTAGTCGTAGGGGAGGTGTACAATGAGCAGTACTTC. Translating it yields CASSLVVGEVYNEQYF.

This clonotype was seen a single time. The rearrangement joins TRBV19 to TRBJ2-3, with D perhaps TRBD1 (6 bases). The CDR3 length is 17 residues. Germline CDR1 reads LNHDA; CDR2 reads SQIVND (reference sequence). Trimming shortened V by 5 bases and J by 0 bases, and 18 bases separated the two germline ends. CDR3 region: CASSARQVFSSTDTQYF. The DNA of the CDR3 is TGTGCCAGTAGTGCTCGACAGGTTTTCTCTAGCACAGATACGCAGTATTTT.

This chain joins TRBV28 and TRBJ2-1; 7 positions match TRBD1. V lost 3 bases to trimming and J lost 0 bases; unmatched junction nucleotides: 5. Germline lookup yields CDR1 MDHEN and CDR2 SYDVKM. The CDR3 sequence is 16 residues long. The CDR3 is CASSFGTVSSYNEQFF. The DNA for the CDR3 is TGTGCCAGCAGTTTCGGGACAGTAAGCTCCTACAATGAGCAGTTCTTC.

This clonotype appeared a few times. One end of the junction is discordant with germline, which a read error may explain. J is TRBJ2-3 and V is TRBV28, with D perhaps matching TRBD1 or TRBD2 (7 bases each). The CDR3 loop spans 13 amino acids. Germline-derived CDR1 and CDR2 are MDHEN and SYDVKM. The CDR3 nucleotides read TGTGCCACCAGTCAGGGGGGGGGAGATACGCAGTATTTT. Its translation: CATSQGGGDTQYF.

In DNA form, the CDR3 reads TGTGCCAGCAGCTTAGGCCACACCGGGGATGGCTACACCTTC. Its protein product is CASSLGHTGDGYTF. V gene TRBV7-9 combines with J gene TRBJ1-2; no definite D call. The CDR3 is 14 amino acids. Trimming took off 1 base at V and 6 bases at J, with 12 bases between the two ends. Germline CDR1 and CDR2: SEHNR and FQNEAQ (reference sequence).

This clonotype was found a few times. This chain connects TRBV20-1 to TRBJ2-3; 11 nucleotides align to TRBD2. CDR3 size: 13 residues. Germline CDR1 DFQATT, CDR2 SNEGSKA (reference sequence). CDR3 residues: CRGTSGRGDTQYF. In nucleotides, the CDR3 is TGCAGAGGAACTAGCGGGAGAGGAGATACGCAGTATTTT.

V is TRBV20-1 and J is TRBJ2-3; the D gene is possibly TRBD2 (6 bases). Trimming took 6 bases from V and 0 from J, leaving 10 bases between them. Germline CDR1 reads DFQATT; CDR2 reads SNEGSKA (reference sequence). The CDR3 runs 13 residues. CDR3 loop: CSAGGASTDTQYF. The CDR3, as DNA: TGCAGTGCGGGAGGTGCTAGCACAGATACGCAGTATTTT.

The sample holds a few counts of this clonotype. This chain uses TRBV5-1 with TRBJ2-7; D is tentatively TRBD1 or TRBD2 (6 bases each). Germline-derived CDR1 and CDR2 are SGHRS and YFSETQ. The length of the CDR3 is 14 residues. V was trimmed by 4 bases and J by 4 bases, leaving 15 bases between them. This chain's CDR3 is CASSGAGQKYEQYF. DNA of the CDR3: TGCGCCAGCAGCGGGGCGGGACAAAAGTACGAGCAGTACTTC.

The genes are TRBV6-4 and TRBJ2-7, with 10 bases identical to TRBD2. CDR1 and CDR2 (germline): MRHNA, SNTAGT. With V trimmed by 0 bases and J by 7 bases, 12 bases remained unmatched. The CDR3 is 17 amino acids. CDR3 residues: CASSDSGERGGLNEQYF. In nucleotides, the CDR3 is TGTGCCAGCAGTGACTCAGGGGAGCGGGGGGGCCTGAATGAGCAGTACTTC.

CDR3: CASSPQVARGYNEQFF. CDR3 nucleotide sequence: TGTGCCAGCAGCCCCCAGGTAGCTCGAGGCTACAATGAGCAGTTCTTC. V gene TRBV3-1 combines with J gene TRBJ2-1; the D is unclear. Trimming took 4 bases from V and 3 from J, leaving 16 bases between them. This CDR3 has 16 residues. Germline V CDR1 and CDR2: LGHDT, YNNKEL (reference sequence).

The CDR3 spells CASSYSISNPYGYTF. The DNA for the CDR3 is TGTGCCAGCAGTTACTCGATTTCCAATCCTTACGGCTACACCTTC. The chain couples TRBV6-6 to TRBJ1-2; D uncertain. This CDR3 has 15 amino acids. V shed 0 bases and J shed 8 bases, with 16 bases lying between them. Germline V gives CDR1 MNHNY, CDR2 SVGAGI (reference sequence).